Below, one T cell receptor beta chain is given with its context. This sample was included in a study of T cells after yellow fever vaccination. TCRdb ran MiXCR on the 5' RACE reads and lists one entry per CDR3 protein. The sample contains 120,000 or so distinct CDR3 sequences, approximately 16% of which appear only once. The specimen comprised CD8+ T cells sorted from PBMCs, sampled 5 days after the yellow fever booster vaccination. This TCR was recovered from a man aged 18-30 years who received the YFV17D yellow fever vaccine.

CDR3 in amino acids: CASSQGTGGQPQHF. Written as DNA, the CDR3 is TGCGCCAGCAGCCAAGGGACAGGGGGTCAGCCCCAGCATTTT. The J gene is TRBJ1-5, the V gene TRBV4-3; 10 bases agree with TRBD1. Germline V gives CDR1 LGHNA, CDR2 YSLEER. J was trimmed by 6 bases and V by 1 base; bases with no gene match: 0. This CDR3 has 14 residues.